This T cell receptor beta chain was profiled in a study of cytomegalovirus exposure and HLA in healthy donors. Looking at the study overall: Among 150 million to 200 million T cells, an earlier analysis found roughly 100 million unique TCR beta sequences. Study-wide points: No immune exposure information besides CMV serostatus was available. An ancestry cluster, one associated with Asian ancestry, reportedly showed fewer N-insertions than the roughly 700-donor mean in a later analysis.

PCR involved 60 Vbeta and 13 Jbeta primers. Some clones are missing from TCRdb's copy, which holds only in-frame ones; the method was immunoSEQ multiplex PCR. This sample has 120,000 or so clones, with around 72% found just once. Concerning this clone: Its antigen is undetermined.

CDR3 length: 12 residues. Germline CDR1 GTSNPN, CDR2 SVGIG (reference sequence). V lost 4 bases to trimming and J lost 8 bases; unmatched junction nucleotides: 4. Sequencing was done on a sample of PBMCs. The source of this sequence is a young man in good health and CMV-seronegative. This chain joins TRBV30 and TRBJ1-4; TRBD1 matches at 7 bases. The CDR3: CAWNRGEEKLFF. CDR3 nucleotides: TGTGCCTGGAACAGGGGCGAAGAAAAACTGTTTTTT.